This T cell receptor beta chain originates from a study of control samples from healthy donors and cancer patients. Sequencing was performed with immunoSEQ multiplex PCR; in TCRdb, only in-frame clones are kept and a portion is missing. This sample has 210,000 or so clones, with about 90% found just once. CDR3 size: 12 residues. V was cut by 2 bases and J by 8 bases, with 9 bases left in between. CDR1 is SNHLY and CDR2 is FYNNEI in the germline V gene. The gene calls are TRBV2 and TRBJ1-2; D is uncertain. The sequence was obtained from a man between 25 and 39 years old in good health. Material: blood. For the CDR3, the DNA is TGTGCCAGCAGTGAAACTGAAGGAGGCTACACCTTC. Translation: CASSETEGGYTF.